This TCR beta chain derives from a study of blood T cell repertoires in COVID-19. In germline, CDR1 is MNHEY, CDR2 SVGAGI. The V segment lost 4 bases and the J segment 5 bases; nucleotides outside the gene matches: 0. The CDR3 totals 14 residues. Some clones are missing from TCRdb's copy, which holds only in-frame ones; the method was immunoSEQ multiplex PCR. Here the sample spans 200,000 or so clones, about 88% being singletons. The V gene is TRBV6-5, the J gene TRBJ1-6; 9 positions match TRBD1. Sequencing was performed on peripheral blood. The sequence was obtained from a man between 65 and 85 years old with active or convalescent COVID-19. In DNA, the CDR3 is TGTGCCAGCAGTTGGACAGGGGATAATTCACCCCTCCACTTT. It translates to CASSWTGDNSPLHF.